The 27 T cell receptor beta chains in this list originate from one sample, sequenced in a study of blood T cell repertoires in COVID-19. This table comes from immunoSEQ multiplex PCR, and its TCRdb copy is limited to in-frame clones, with some not included. The sample gives around 250,000 clones, roughly four fifths of which show up once; under 5% is in the top ten. Sequenced sample: PBMCs or T cells enriched from blood (not recorded which). The source of these receptors is a man aged 25 to 40 with acute COVID-19.

V is TRBV3-1 (or the pseudogene TRBV3-2) and J is TRBJ2-3; perhaps TRBD2 as D (6 bases). Germline V gene sequence: CDR1 LGHDT, CDR2 YNNKEL (reference sequence). The V end was cut by 3 bases, the J end by 4 bases, with 17 bases between. The CDR3 spans 16 residues. The CDR3 DNA is TGTGCCAGCAGCCACCGCATCCGGGCGGGGCCAGATACGCAGTATTTT. Its protein is CASSHRIRAGPDTQYF.

This clone occurred once. A junction end diverges from the germline sequence, so it may reflect a read error. CDR3 protein: CASSQQGLFDEQFF. CDR3 DNA: TGTGCCAGCAGCCAGCAAGGACTATTCGATGAGCAGTTCTTC. The chain carries TRBV5-1 and TRBJ2-1; a possible D gene is TRBD2 (6 bases). Germline values: CDR1 SGHRS, CDR2 YFSETQ. The CDR3 is made up of 14 amino acids.

The chain couples TRBV19 to TRBJ1-1, with 10 positions matching TRBD1. The CDR3 length is 17 residues. The germline gives CDR1 LNHDA, CDR2 SQIVND (reference sequence). Unmatched junction bases numbered 6, after V lost 2 bases and J lost 0 bases. The CDR3 reads CASSISGTGVLNTEAFF. CDR3 nucleotides: TGTGCCAGTAGTATATCTGGGACAGGGGTACTGAACACTGAAGCTTTCTTT.

The V call is TRBV7-9, the J call TRBJ2-2; D remains unclear. V gave up 5 bases and J gave up 6 bases, with 16 bases separating them. Germline V gene data show CDR1 as SEHNR and CDR2 as FQNEAQ (reference sequence). The CDR3 sequence is 15 residues long. As DNA, the CDR3 is TGTGCCAGCAGCCGCACCCTGAGTTACCCCGGGGAGCTGTTTTTT. Its protein product is CASSRTLSYPGELFF.

The V gene is TRBV24-1, the J gene TRBJ2-7; TRBD1 agrees at 9 bases. The CDR3 runs 16 residues. In germline, CDR1 is KGHDR, CDR2 SFDVKD. V trimming: 4 bases; J trimming: 3 bases; junction bases outside the gene matches: 9. CDR3 amino acids: CATSETLGQGNYEQYV. The CDR3 nucleotides read TGTGCCACCAGTGAAACCCTGGGACAGGGAAACTACGAGCAGTACGTC.

The rearrangement uses TRBV20-1 and TRBJ2-3; the D is unclear. This CDR3 region has 13 residues. The germline V gene encodes CDR1 DFQATT and CDR2 SNEGSKA (reference sequence). V was trimmed by 3 bases and J by 4 bases, leaving 11 bases between them. As DNA, the CDR3 is TGCAGTGCTAGTGGCCATACTCCAGATACGCAGTATTTT. Its protein is CSASGHTPDTQYF.

V gene TRBV11-2 combines with J gene TRBJ2-3; the match to TRBD2 covers 7 bases. The V gene's germline CDR1 is SGHAT and CDR2 FQNNGV. The trim removed 1 base at V and 5 bases at J, leaving 6 bases unmatched. This CDR3 comprises 15 residues. The CDR3 DNA reads TGTGCCAGCAGCTTAGGATCGGGGGGTAGAGATACGCAGTATTTT. Translation gives CASSLGSGGRDTQYF.

This clone was recorded only once. The CDR3 DNA is TGTGCCAGCAGCTTTTTTCAGGGAAAGTATCTCAGCACAGATACGCAGTATTTT. This sequence encodes CASSFFQGKYLSTDTQYF. V usage is TRBV12-1 and J usage is TRBJ2-3; TRBD1 is the table's D call and was not checked against the DNA. TRBV12-1 is marked as a pseudogene. The CDR3 runs to 18 residues.

This clone was counted a single time. V usage is TRBV19 and J usage is TRBJ1-3; perhaps TRBD1 as D (6 bases). The CDR3 extends over 16 amino acids. V lost 6 bases and J lost 0, with 15 bases in between. Germline V CDR1 and CDR2: LNHDA, SQIVND (reference sequence). For the CDR3, the DNA is TGTGCCAGTAGCGGGGGGGGGCACCGCTCTGGAAACACCATATATTTT. Its protein product is CASSGGGHRSGNTIYF.

This chain links TRBV12-3 or TRBV12-4 with TRBJ1-2; maybe TRBD1 (6 bases). The V and J ends lost 4 bases and 3 bases respectively, with 9 bases between them. The CDR3 length is 13 residues. Here the CDR3 DNA reads TGTGCCAGCAGTTCGGACAGATACTATGGCTACACCTTC. Its translation is CASSSDRYYGYTF.

This chain connects TRBV5-6 to TRBJ1-2; D uncertain. The CDR3 totals 14 residues. With 0 bases removed from V and 5 bases from J, the gap between germline ends came to 11 bases. Germline CDR1 reads SGHDT; CDR2 reads YYEEEE. The CDR3, as DNA: TGTGCCAGCAGCTTGGGGTCAGGTTATTATGGCTACACCTTC. Its protein product is CASSLGSGYYGYTF.

This clone occurred a few times. The V gene is TRBV24-1, the J gene TRBJ2-1; TRBD2 agrees at 8 bases. CDR1 and CDR2 (germline): KGHDR, SFDVKD. The CDR3 has 16 amino acids. J gave up 3 bases and V 4 bases, and 7 bases lay outside the gene matches. The CDR3 loop reads CATSEPTGTSYNEQFF. In DNA, the CDR3 is TGTGCCACCAGTGAACCAACCGGGACTAGCTACAATGAGCAGTTCTTC.

The chain uses TRBV6-1 and TRBJ2-5; TRBD1 might be the D (5 bases). The germline CDR1 and CDR2 sequences are MNHNS and SASEGT. There are 14 residues in the CDR3. Trimming left V 2 bases short and J 2 bases short, with 9 bases between. CDR3 nucleotides: TGTGCCAGCAGTGAAAGGGGCAGACAAGAGACCCAGTACTTC. This gives the protein CASSERGRQETQYF.

The chain employs TRBV10-1 and TRBJ1-6; D remains ambiguous. This CDR3 is built from 10 residues. V lost 10 bases to trimming and J lost 7 bases, with 5 bases between them. Looked up from germline, CDR1 is WNHNN and CDR2 is SYGVQD (reference sequence). The CDR3 region has the DNA TGCGCCACAAAAAATTCACCCCTCCACTTT. As protein: CATKNSPLHF.

This clone was observed once. J is TRBJ2-5 and V is TRBV4-1, with TRBD1 matching over 7 bases. The CDR3 has 14 amino acids. V lost 1 base, J lost 3 bases, and 2 bases stayed unmatched. Germline V gene data show CDR1 as MGHRA and CDR2 as YSYEKL. CDR3 residues: CASSQVGTEETQYF. Written as DNA, the CDR3 is TGCGCCAGCAGCCAAGTTGGGACAGAAGAGACCCAGTACTTC.

The chain carries TRBV13 and TRBJ2-7, with 9 bases aligning to TRBD2. Germline CDR1 and CDR2: PRHDT and FYEKMQ (reference sequence). V gave up 3 bases and J gave up 7 bases; unmatched junction bases: 10. The CDR3 extends over 15 amino acids. The CDR3 DNA is TGTGCCAGCAGCTTCGGACTAGCGACCCCTAAGGAGCAGTACGTC. It is translated as CASSFGLATPKEQYV.

The chain uses TRBV3-1 (or the pseudogene TRBV3-2) and TRBJ1-5, with no clear D. This CDR3 region has 14 residues. Trimming removed 4 bases at V and 3 bases at J, with 10 bases between. Germline lookup yields CDR1 LGHDT and CDR2 YNNKEL (reference sequence). The CDR3 reads CASSLAGNNQPQHF. In DNA, the CDR3 is TGTGCCAGCAGCCTCGCGGGGAACAATCAGCCCCAGCATTTT.

The chain joins TRBV18 to TRBJ2-2; possibly TRBD1 for D (7 bases). The CDR3 totals 18 residues. The germline CDR1 and CDR2 sequences are KGHSH and LQKENI. V was trimmed by 3 bases and J by 3 bases, leaving 20 bases between them. In nucleotides, the CDR3 is TGTGCCAGCTCACCGACCCCTGGAGGGGGCGCCGACACCGGGGAGCTGTTTTTT. Translating gives CASSPTPGGGADTGELFF.

The chain joins TRBV18 to TRBJ1-2; TRBD1 matches at 9 bases. Losses at the gene ends were 3 bases for V and 10 bases for J; bases not matched to a gene: 6. The CDR3 spans 13 residues. Per germline, CDR1 KGHSH and CDR2 LQKENI. As DNA, the CDR3 is TGTGCCAGCTCACCTCGGGACAGGGTAGTCTACACCTTC. Amino acids: CASSPRDRVVYTF.

The chain carries TRBV7-2 and TRBJ2-3; 11 bases map to TRBD1. J lost 8 bases, V lost 4 bases, and 8 bases had no gene match. CDR1 SGHTA and CDR2 FQGNSA come from the germline V gene. This CDR3 region has 15 residues. The chain's CDR3 is CASSSDRGRLGTQYF. CDR3 nucleotides: TGTGCCAGCAGCTCGGACAGGGGGCGATTAGGTACGCAGTATTTT. Full variable domain (rest looked up from reference TRBV7-2 and TRBJ2-3): GAGVSQSPSNKVTEKGKDVELRCDPISGHTALYWYRQSLGQGLEFLIYFQGNSAPDKSGLPSDRFSAERTGGSVSTLTIQRTQQEDSAVYLCASSSDRGRLGTQYFGPGTRLTVL.

This clone turned up a few times. This chain links TRBV18 with TRBJ2-1, with 10 bases aligning to TRBD2. V dropped 4 bases and J dropped 8; count of bases not matched to a gene: 5. Germline V lookup: CDR1 KGHSH, CDR2 LQKENI. This CDR3 has 14 amino acids. CDR3 sequence reads: CASSRSGGAHEQFF. In nucleotides, the CDR3 is TGTGCCAGCTCACGGAGCGGGGGGGCCCATGAGCAGTTCTTC.

The chain uses TRBV6-2 or TRBV6-3 and TRBJ1-5; 7 bases agree with TRBD1. Germline lookup yields CDR1 MNHEY and CDR2 SVGEGT. V dropped 4 bases and J dropped 7; count of bases not matched to a gene: 13. This CDR3 has 16 residues. The CDR3 region is CASSSRLTGAVQPQHF. The CDR3 nucleotides read TGTGCCAGCAGTTCCCGACTTACAGGGGCCGTCCAGCCCCAGCATTTT.

This chain uses TRBV18 with TRBJ2-1; D is unresolved. The length of the CDR3 is 16 residues. The germline CDR1 and CDR2 sequences are KGHSH and LQKENI. V was clipped by 3 bases and J by 0 bases, with 12 bases between them. CDR3 sequence reads: CASSPSNPSSYNEQFF. As DNA, the CDR3 is TGTGCCAGCTCACCCTCGAACCCTAGCTCCTACAATGAGCAGTTCTTC. Full variable domain (rest looked up from reference TRBV18 and TRBJ2-1): NAGVMQNPRHLVRRRGQEARLRCSPMKGHSHVYWYRQLPEEGLKFMVYLQKENIIDESGMPKERFSAEFPKEGPSILRIQQVVRGDSAAYFCASSPSNPSSYNEQFFGPGTRLTVL.

The V and J genes are TRBV5-8 and TRBJ1-5, with a possible D match to TRBD1 (6 bases). The V gene lost 4 bases and the J gene lost 4 bases, with 18 bases spanning the gap. The CDR3 has 16 residues. Germline lookup yields CDR1 SGHTS and CDR2 YDEGEE. The CDR3 region is CASSTGWGPYNQPQHF. The CDR3 bases are TGTGCCAGCAGCACCGGGTGGGGGCCCTATAATCAGCCCCAGCATTTT.

The chain carries TRBV7-9 and TRBJ1-5; the D is unclear. The length of the CDR3 is 13 residues. Germline V gene data show CDR1 as SEHNR and CDR2 as FQNEAQ (reference sequence). Between the trimmed V and J ends, which lost 1 base and 6 bases, there was a span of 7 bases. CDR3 in amino acids: CASSLDEVQPQHF. CDR3 bases: TGTGCCAGCAGCTTAGACGAGGTTCAGCCCCAGCATTTT.

CDR3 in DNA: TGCGCCAGCAGCGGGGGGCCCTACAATGAGCAGTTCTTC. This gives the protein CASSGGPYNEQFF. The rearrangement joins TRBV10-1 to TRBJ2-1; D might be TRBD2 (7 bases). Germline V gene data show CDR1 as WNHNN and CDR2 as SYGVQD (reference sequence). The CDR3 spans 13 residues. V dropped 6 bases and J dropped 2 bases, with 8 bases sitting between them.

The genes are TRBV28 and TRBJ1-2; 8 bases are a match to TRBD1. Germline-derived CDR1 and CDR2 are MDHEN and SYDVKM. The V gene end was trimmed by 11 bases and the J gene end by 2 bases; junction bases not matched to a gene: 7. The CDR3 covers 13 residues. CDR3 amino acids: CALRQGQNYGYTF. DNA of the CDR3: TGTGCCCTGAGACAGGGGCAAAACTATGGCTACACCTTC.